What follows is one TCR beta chain and its context. Given a much more abundant clone one base away, this may be a read error. This record comes from a study of regulatory T cells in long-lasting Graves disease. TCR beta libraries were built with iRepertoire HTBI primers and Arm-PCR of CDR3 regions. Using its own MiXCR run on the multiplex PCR reads, TCRdb lists one record per CDR3 protein. This table holds 450,000 to 600,000 distinct CDR3 sequences, about a sixth found once. J gave up 10 bases and V 3 bases, and 12 bases lay outside the gene matches. There are 15 residues in the CDR3. Time point defined: newly diagnosed GD, antithyroid drugs for less than 3 months. PBMC-extracted RNA yielded the TCR library. These data also featured in a second study, about T cells in Graves' hyperthyroidism and ophthalmopathy.

The chain has TRBV12-3 or TRBV12-4 and TRBJ2-1, with 7 nucleotides matching TRBD2. The TCR was taken from a man aged 40-49 years with Graves disease. This material consisted of peripheral blood mononuclear cells (PBMCs), taken at new diagnosis, from a patient treated with antithyroid drugs. CDR3: CASSFPAGVFPEQFF. CDR3 nucleotide sequence: TGTGCCAGCAGTTTCCCTGCGGGAGTCTTCCCAGAGCAGTTCTTC.